These T cell receptor beta chains were read from a single sample in a study of blood T cell repertoires in COVID-19. This table comes from immunoSEQ multiplex PCR, and its TCRdb copy is limited to in-frame clones, with some not included. The sample holds some 400,000 clones, roughly 80% seen once. Sequencing was done on a sample of peripheral blood. The receptors derive from a human donor with acute or convalescent COVID-19. The donor label of this sample is uncertain. The CDR3 runs from the conserved cysteine through the conserved F or W. The order of the fields is D gene, V gene, J gene, clone size, CDR3 DNA, CDR3 protein. D genes are given only for firm matches. Clone sizes are given selectively: once, few, many, or a class where the clone is expanded.

d_gene: NA; v_gene: TRBV10-3; j_gene: TRBJ2-7; abundance: NA; CDR3nt: TGTGCCATCAGTGAAGTGGGGGGGCTTACCTCCTACGAGCAGTACTTC; CDR3aa: CAISEVGGLTSYEQYF
d_gene: NA; v_gene: TRBV5-1; j_gene: TRBJ1-3; abundance: few; CDR3nt: TGCGCCAGCAGCTTGTCGGGGGGACGGGGGCGGAGAGGAAACACCATATATTTT; CDR3aa: CASSLSGGRGRRGNTIYF
d_gene: TRBD1; v_gene: TRBV2; j_gene: TRBJ1-1; abundance: NA; CDR3nt: TGTGCCAGCAGTGGTGGGAGGGGGACAGGAAAGAACACTGAAGCTTTCTTT; CDR3aa: CASSGGRGTGKNTEAFF
d_gene: NA; v_gene: TRBV3-1/TRBV3-2; j_gene: TRBJ2-3; abundance: NA; CDR3nt: TGTGCCAGCAGGCCCACAGCAACTCTAGCGCAAAGCACAGATACGCAGTATTTT; CDR3aa: CASRPTATLAQSTDTQYF
d_gene: NA; v_gene: TRBV5-1; j_gene: TRBJ1-1; abundance: once; CDR3nt: TGCGCCAGCAGCGCCCAGGGTTACACTGAAGCTTTCTTT; CDR3aa: CASSAQGYTEAFF
d_gene: NA; v_gene: TRBV2; j_gene: TRBJ2-7; abundance: NA; CDR3nt: TGTGCCAGCAGCCCCTTACAGGGCTCCTACGAGCAGTACTTC; CDR3aa: CASSPLQGSYEQYF
d_gene: NA; v_gene: TRBV12-3/TRBV12-4; j_gene: TRBJ1-1; abundance: NA; CDR3nt: TGTGCCAGCAGTTTTCGGGAGGCCACTGAAGCTTTCTTT; CDR3aa: CASSFREATEAFF
d_gene: NA; v_gene: TRBV19; j_gene: TRBJ1-1; abundance: NA; CDR3nt: TGTGCCAGTCACCTCTCCGGGGGACTTTCCACTGAAGCTTTCTTT; CDR3aa: CASHLSGGLSTEAFF
d_gene: TRBD1; v_gene: TRBV5-1; j_gene: TRBJ1-1; abundance: NA; CDR3nt: TGCGCCAGCAGCTTTGACAGGGGGGGCACTGAAGCTTTCTTT; CDR3aa: CASSFDRGGTEAFF
d_gene: NA; v_gene: TRBV7-9; j_gene: TRBJ2-7; abundance: NA; CDR3nt: TGTGCCAGCAGCATCCAGGGGTGGCACGAGCAGTACTTC; CDR3aa: CASSIQGWHEQYF
d_gene: TRBD1; v_gene: TRBV19; j_gene: TRBJ1-2; abundance: NA; CDR3nt: TGTGCCAGTAGGACGGGACAGCTCTTTGGCTACACCTTC; CDR3aa: CASRTGQLFGYTF
d_gene: NA; v_gene: TRBV12-3/TRBV12-4; j_gene: TRBJ1-2; abundance: NA; CDR3nt: TGTGCCAGCAGTCCAATGCTGAGCTATGGCTACACCTTC; CDR3aa: CASSPMLSYGYTF
d_gene: TRBD2; v_gene: TRBV15; j_gene: TRBJ2-3; abundance: NA; CDR3nt: TGTGCCACCAGTACCCGGACTAGCGGTTTCACAGATACGCAGTATTTT; CDR3aa: CATSTRTSGFTDTQYF
d_gene: NA; v_gene: TRBV2; j_gene: TRBJ2-2; abundance: few; CDR3nt: TGTGCCAGCACCGGGACACGCTACACCGGGGAGCTGTTTTTT; CDR3aa: CASTGTRYTGELFF
d_gene: TRBD2; v_gene: TRBV28; j_gene: TRBJ2-1; abundance: once; CDR3nt: TGTGCCAGCAGTCGCGCGAGGGCTAGCGGGAGTAGAAATGAGCAGTTCTTC; CDR3aa: CASSRARASGSRNEQFF
d_gene: NA; v_gene: TRBV12-5; j_gene: TRBJ1-2; abundance: NA; CDR3nt: TGTGCTAGTGGTTTGGTAACCACAGGGAAAAACTATGGCTACACCTTC; CDR3aa: CASGLVTTGKNYGYTF
d_gene: NA; v_gene: TRBV11-2; j_gene: TRBJ2-7; abundance: NA; CDR3nt: TGTGCCAGCAGCTCACCACATCCTCCGCCAGAGCAGTACTTC; CDR3aa: CASSSPHPPPEQYF
d_gene: NA; v_gene: TRBV5-1; j_gene: TRBJ1-6; abundance: NA; CDR3nt: TGCGCCAGCAGCTTGGAAAGGGGCTCGGTTTCACCCCTCCACTTT; CDR3aa: CASSLERGSVSPLHF
d_gene: TRBD1; v_gene: TRBV4-2; j_gene: TRBJ1-2; abundance: NA; CDR3nt: TGTGCCAGCAGCCAAGTCAGGGGGCTAGAATATGGCTACACCTTC; CDR3aa: CASSQVRGLEYGYTF
d_gene: NA; v_gene: TRBV6-5; j_gene: TRBJ2-7; abundance: NA; CDR3nt: TGTGCCAGCACCCCGGCACAGCGGACCTCCTACGAGCAGTACTTC; CDR3aa: CASTPAQRTSYEQYF
d_gene: TRBD1; v_gene: TRBV15; j_gene: TRBJ1-2; abundance: NA; CDR3nt: TGTGCCACCAGCAGAGAAGAAGAGAGCCTGGACAGGGGTTACTATGGCTACACCTTC; CDR3aa: CATSREEESLDRGYYGYTF
d_gene: NA; v_gene: TRBV13; j_gene: TRBJ1-2; abundance: few; CDR3nt: TGTGCCAGCAGCCTGGACAGATCCTATGGCTACACCTTC; CDR3aa: CASSLDRSYGYTF